These T cell receptor beta chains were read from a single sample in a study of neurological immune-mediated disorders. MiXCR, run by TCRdb on the 5' RACE reads, gives a single entry per CDR3 protein. The sample has tens of thousands of distinct CDR3 sequences, around 10% seen once. The sequenced sample consisted of PBMCs. These receptors originate from a man aged 55 to 69 with HTLV-1-associated myelopathy (HAM/TSP). CDR3s include the opening cysteine and the closing phenylalanine or tryptophan. A D gene is named only where the DNA matches it firmly. Size values are once, few and many counts, or a class for expanded clones, and some rows have none.

TRBJ1-1,many,TRBV4-2,-,TGTGCCAGCAGCCAAGATCGGAGGGGACCTGAAGCTTTCTTT,CASSQDRRGPEAFF
TRBJ1-1,-,TRBV5-1,-,TGCGCCAGCAGCTTGGAGGGGTGGGACACTGAAGCTTTCTTT,CASSLEGWDTEAFF
TRBJ2-1,many,TRBV7-9,-,TGTGCCAGCAGCGGCAATGAGCAGTTCTTC,CASSGNEQFF
TRBJ1-2,many,TRBV28,-,TGTGCCAGCATTCCCGTCCATTTTGAGTATGGCTACACCTTC,CASIPVHFEYGYTF
TRBJ2-7,-,TRBV4-2,TRBD2,TGTGCCAGCAGCCGCGACGTAGGACTAGCGGGAGACTACGAGCAGTACTTC,CASSRDVGLAGDYEQYF
TRBJ2-3,many,TRBV24-1,-,TGTGCCACCAGCGATACCGGTGCTGCAGATACGCAGTATTTT,CATSDTGAADTQYF
TRBJ2-2,many,TRBV4-3,TRBD1,TGCGCCAGCAGCCAAAACCGGGACAGAAACACCGGGGAGCTGTTTTTT,CASSQNRDRNTGELFF
TRBJ2-7,many,TRBV3-1,-,TGTGCCAGCAGCCAAGCGGCAGGTCGGTACGAGCAGTACTTC,CASSQAAGRYEQYF
TRBJ2-5,many,TRBV9,-,TGTGCCAGCAGCGTTGACAGCCAAGAGACCCAGTACTTC,CASSVDSQETQYF
TRBJ2-3,many,TRBV11-2,-,TGTGCCAGCAGCTCGGAGTACACAGATACGCAGTATTTT,CASSSEYTDTQYF
TRBJ1-1,few,TRBV6-6,-,TGTGCCAGCAGTTACTCTCCCACCGCGGGCAACACTGAAGCTTTCTTT,CASSYSPTAGNTEAFF
TRBJ1-1,medium-sized,TRBV28,-,TGTGCCAGCAGTCCCCTGGGGCAGGGCGATTTCGCTGAAGCTTTCTTT,CASSPLGQGDFAEAFF
TRBJ1-1,many,TRBV20-1,-,TGCAGTCCTGGACAGATGAACACTGAAGCTTTCTTT,CSPGQMNTEAFF
TRBJ1-1,-,TRBV19,TRBD1,TGTGCCAGTACCCGGGACAGGGGCCGTGGGGGAAACACTGAAGCTTTCTTT,CASTRDRGRGGNTEAFF
TRBJ2-1,many,TRBV7-3,-,TGTGCCAGCAGCGCGGCGGGGCCCTCCTACAATGAGCAGTTCTTC,CASSAAGPSYNEQFF
TRBJ2-4,many,TRBV5-8,-,TGTGCCAGCAGCTTGTTGGACAGTCATATTCAGTACTTC,CASSLLDSHIQYF
TRBJ2-2,many,TRBV7-9,TRBD2,TGTGCCAGCGGTACTAGCGGTGCGAACACCGGGGAGCTGTTTTTT,CASGTSGANTGELFF
TRBJ2-5,medium-sized,TRBV9,TRBD2,TGTGCCGGCACTAGCGAGGGCGGCCAAGAGACCCAGTACTTC,CAGTSEGGQETQYF
TRBJ2-1,many,TRBV20-1,TRBD1,TGCAGTGCGAGGGACAGCCGATTCTCCTACAATGAGCAGTTCTTC,CSARDSRFSYNEQFF
TRBJ2-3,many,TRBV6-1,-,TGTGCCAGCAGTGAATCGGTAGGCACTCCAGATACGCAGTATTTT,CASSESVGTPDTQYF
TRBJ2-6,many,TRBV28,-,TGTGCCAGCAGCCCAAGGGACCCGCGTGGCGGGGCCAACGTCCTGACTTTC,CASSPRDPRGGANVLTF
TRBJ2-5,many,TRBV7-6,-,TGTGCCAGCAGCTTGACTGTTACGCGCCAAGAGACCCAGTACTTC,CASSLTVTRQETQYF
TRBJ1-6,many,TRBV7-9,TRBD1,TGTGCCAGCAGCTTAGGAGGCCAGGGGGTTTCACCCCTCCACTTT,CASSLGGQGVSPLHF
TRBJ2-7,many,TRBV5-1,-,TGCGCCAGCAGCTTGGAACAGCACGCCGAGCAGTACTTC,CASSLEQHAEQYF
TRBJ2-5,many,TRBV18,-,TGTGCCAGCTCACCCCAGGAAGAGACCCAGTACTTC,CASSPQEETQYF
TRBJ2-1,many,TRBV6-2/TRBV6-3,TRBD2,TGTGCCAGCAGTCTCTGGGGGGGGAATAGCGGAATAATCTCCTACAATGAGCAGTTCTTC,CASSLWGGNSGIISYNEQFF
TRBJ2-1,many,TRBV9,-,TGTGCCAGCGGGGGCGGGAGCTCCTACAATGAGCAGTTCTTC,CASGGGSSYNEQFF
TRBJ1-1,-,TRBV20-1,-,TGCAGTGCTAGGAGGACATCGAACACTGAAGCTTTCTTT,CSARRTSNTEAFF
TRBJ1-5,many,TRBV5-1,-,TGCGCCAGCAGTCGGGGGGGCAATCAGCCCCAGCATTTT,CASSRGGNQPQHF
TRBJ1-2,many,TRBV5-1,-,TGCGCCAGCAGCTTGGTGGCCGGACTCTATGGCTACACCTTC,CASSLVAGLYGYTF
TRBJ1-4,medium-sized,TRBV20-1,TRBD1,TGCAGTGCGAAGCAGGGGGCAGATGAAAAACTGTTTTTT,CSAKQGADEKLFF
TRBJ2-4,few,TRBV12-3/TRBV12-4,-,TGTGCCAGCAGCTTTACACTTAGGGTTCAGTACTTC,CASSFTLRVQYF
TRBJ1-5,many,TRBV20-1,TRBD1,TGCAGTGCTAGTCAGGGGGCAGATCATAGCAATCAGCCCCAGCATTTT,CSASQGADHSNQPQHF
TRBJ1-1,many,TRBV12-3/TRBV12-4,TRBD1,TGTGCCAGCAGTCCCAGGGACAGGACGAACACTGAAGCTTTCTTT,CASSPRDRTNTEAFF
TRBJ2-5,many,TRBV6-1,TRBD2,TGTGCCAGCAGTGAACCGGAGGGGCGAGGACTAGCGGGAATGGAGACCCAGTACTTC,CASSEPEGRGLAGMETQYF
TRBJ2-7,-,TRBV6-5,TRBD1,TGTGCCAGCAGGGGGACAGAGTCCTACGCGCAGTACTTC,CASRGTESYAQYF
TRBJ1-1,many,TRBV20-1,-,TGCAGTGCTAGCATCCTGGCGTCCCTGAACACTGAAGCTTTCTTT,CSASILASLNTEAFF
TRBJ2-7,many,TRBV20-1,-,TGCAGTGCTAGTGGCGGATCGGGGGGCCTGGGCTACGAGCAGTACTTC,CSASGGSGGLGYEQYF
TRBJ2-3,few,TRBV5-6,TRBD1,TGTGCCAGCAGCCGCGACAGGGGGCCGTCAGATACGCAGTATTTT,CASSRDRGPSDTQYF
TRBJ2-7,many,TRBV20-1,TRBD2,TGCAGCTCCGAGCGGGAGTTGAAAGGCGAGCAGTACTTC,CSSERELKGEQYF
TRBJ1-2,few,TRBV24-1,-,TGTGCCACCTATTTGGAGGGACGGGGCTACACCTTC,CATYLEGRGYTF
TRBJ2-1,many,TRBV3-1,TRBD2,TGTGCCAGCAGCCTCGGACTAGCGGTAAGAGAGCAGTTCTTC,CASSLGLAVREQFF
TRBJ1-6,medium-sized,TRBV10-3,TRBD1,TGTGCCATCAGTGAACGCAGGGGGGATAATTCACCCCTCCACTTT,CAISERRGDNSPLHF
TRBJ2-1,many,TRBV20-1,-,TGCAGTGCCCCGGATGTCACTAATGAGCAGTTCTTC,CSAPDVTNEQFF
TRBJ1-4,many,TRBV5-1,-,TGCGCCAGCAGGTTGAATGAAAAACTGTTTTTT,CASRLNEKLFF
TRBJ2-2,many,TRBV6-5,TRBD1,TGTGCCAGCAGTAGCCAGGGGGCGGTGACCGGGGAGCTGTTTTTT,CASSSQGAVTGELFF
TRBJ1-4,many,TRBV12-3/TRBV12-4,-,TGTGCCAGCAGTTTGGGCCCCCGGGAAAAACTGTTTTTT,CASSLGPREKLFF
TRBJ2-3,-,TRBV7-9,TRBD2,TGTGCCAGCAGCTTATGGGCTAGCGGGGGCCCTAGCACAGATACGCAGTATTTT,CASSLWASGGPSTDTQYF
TRBJ1-2,many,TRBV5-1,-,TGCGCCAGCAGCTTGGCCCAGGACTATGGCTACACCTTC,CASSLAQDYGYTF
TRBJ1-6,many,TRBV7-9,-,TGTGCCAGCAGCTTAGATAATTCACCCCTCCACTTT,CASSLDNSPLHF
TRBJ2-5,many,TRBV7-2,TRBD2,TGTGCCAGCAGCTCAAGGGGACTAGCGGGGGAGACCCAGTACTTC,CASSSRGLAGETQYF
TRBJ1-4,-,TRBV5-5,TRBD1,TGTGCCAGCAGCATCAGACAGGGGGAAGGTGAAAAACTGTTTTTT,CASSIRQGEGEKLFF
TRBJ2-3,-,TRBV20-1,-,TGCAGTGCTTCACTGCACTCCATAGATACGCAGTATTTT,CSASLHSIDTQYF
TRBJ2-5,many,TRBV18,-,TGTGCCAGCTCAACGGGACAAGAAGAGACCCAGTACTTC,CASSTGQEETQYF
TRBJ1-1,many,TRBV5-5,-,TGTGCCAGCAGCTCGGGACCGGCTAGGGACACTGAAGCTTTCTTT,CASSSGPARDTEAFF
TRBJ1-3,medium-sized,TRBV7-6,-,TGTGCCAGCAGCCCCCCACTAGGAAACACCATATATTTT,CASSPPLGNTIYF
TRBJ2-7,many,TRBV12-3/TRBV12-4,-,TGTGCCAGCCCGGGGGAGGAGCAGTACTTC,CASPGEEQYF